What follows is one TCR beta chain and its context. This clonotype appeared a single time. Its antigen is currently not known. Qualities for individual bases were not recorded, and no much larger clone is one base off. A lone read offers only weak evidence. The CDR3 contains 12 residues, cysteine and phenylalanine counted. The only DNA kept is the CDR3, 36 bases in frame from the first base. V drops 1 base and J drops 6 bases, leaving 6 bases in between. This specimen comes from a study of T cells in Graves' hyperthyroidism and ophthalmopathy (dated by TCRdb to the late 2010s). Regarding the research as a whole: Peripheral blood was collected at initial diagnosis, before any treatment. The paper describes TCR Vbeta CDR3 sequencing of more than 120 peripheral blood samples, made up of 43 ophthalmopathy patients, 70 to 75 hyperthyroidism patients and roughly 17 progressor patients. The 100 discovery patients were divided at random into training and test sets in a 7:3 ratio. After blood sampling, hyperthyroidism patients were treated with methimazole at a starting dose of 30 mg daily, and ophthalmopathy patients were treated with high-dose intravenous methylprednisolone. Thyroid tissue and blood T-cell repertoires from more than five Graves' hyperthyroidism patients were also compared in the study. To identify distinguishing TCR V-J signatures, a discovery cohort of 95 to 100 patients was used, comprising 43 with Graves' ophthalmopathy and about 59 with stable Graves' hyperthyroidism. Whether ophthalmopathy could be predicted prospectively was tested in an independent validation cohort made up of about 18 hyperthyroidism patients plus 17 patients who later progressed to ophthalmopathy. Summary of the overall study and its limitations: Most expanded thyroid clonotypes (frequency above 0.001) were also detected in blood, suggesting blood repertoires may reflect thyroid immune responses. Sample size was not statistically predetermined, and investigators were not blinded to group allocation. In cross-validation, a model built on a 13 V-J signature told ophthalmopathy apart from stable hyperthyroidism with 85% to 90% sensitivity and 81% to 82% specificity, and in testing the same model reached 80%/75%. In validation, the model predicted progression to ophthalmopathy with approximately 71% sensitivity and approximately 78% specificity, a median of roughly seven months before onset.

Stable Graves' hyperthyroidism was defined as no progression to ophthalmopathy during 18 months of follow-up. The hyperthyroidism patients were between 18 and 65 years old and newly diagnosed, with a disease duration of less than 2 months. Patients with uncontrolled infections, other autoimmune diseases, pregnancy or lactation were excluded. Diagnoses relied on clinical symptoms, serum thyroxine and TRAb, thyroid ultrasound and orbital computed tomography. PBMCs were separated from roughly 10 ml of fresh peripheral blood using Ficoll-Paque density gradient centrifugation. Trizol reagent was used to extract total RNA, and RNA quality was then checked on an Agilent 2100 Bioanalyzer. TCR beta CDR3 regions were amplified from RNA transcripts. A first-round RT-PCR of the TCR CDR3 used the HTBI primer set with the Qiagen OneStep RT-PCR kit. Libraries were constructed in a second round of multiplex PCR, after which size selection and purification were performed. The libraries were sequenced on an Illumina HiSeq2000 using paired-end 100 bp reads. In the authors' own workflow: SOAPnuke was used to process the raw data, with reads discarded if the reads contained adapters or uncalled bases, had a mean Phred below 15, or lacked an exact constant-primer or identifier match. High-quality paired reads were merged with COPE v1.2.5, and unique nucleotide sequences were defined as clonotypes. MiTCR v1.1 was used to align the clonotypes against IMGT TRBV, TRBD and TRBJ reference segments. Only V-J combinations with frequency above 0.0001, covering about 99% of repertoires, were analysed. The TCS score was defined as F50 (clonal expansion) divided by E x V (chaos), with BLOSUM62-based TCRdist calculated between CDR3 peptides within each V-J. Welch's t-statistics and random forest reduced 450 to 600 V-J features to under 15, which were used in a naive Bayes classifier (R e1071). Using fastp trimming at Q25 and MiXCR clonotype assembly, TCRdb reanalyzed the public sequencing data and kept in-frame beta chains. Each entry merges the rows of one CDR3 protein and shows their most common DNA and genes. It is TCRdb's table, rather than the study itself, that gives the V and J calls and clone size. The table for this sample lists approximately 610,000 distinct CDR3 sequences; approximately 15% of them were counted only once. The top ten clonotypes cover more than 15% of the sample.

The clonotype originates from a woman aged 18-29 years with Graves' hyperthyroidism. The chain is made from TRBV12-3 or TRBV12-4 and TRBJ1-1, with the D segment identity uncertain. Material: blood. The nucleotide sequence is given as TGTGCCAGCAGTTTAGTCGGCCCTGAAGCTTTCTTT. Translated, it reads CASSLVGPEAFF.